This T cell receptor (beta chain) was captured in a study of identical twins. Turning to this clonotype: The antigen is not known.

Study results and caveats: Invariant T cells like MAIT and iNKT could partly confound the zero-insertion analyses.

TCRdb fed the 5' RACE reads into MiXCR, producing one record per CDR3 protein. The profile shows roughly 770,000 distinct CDR3 sequences, 15% to 20% of them singletons. V lost 0 bases, J lost 5 bases, and 17 bases lay in between. There are 17 residues in the CDR3. Germline V gene sequence: CDR1 SGDLS, CDR2 YYNGEE. This sample was shared with a second study, whose subject was T cells expressing NK-cell markers.

The receptor was isolated from a woman in her late teens or twenties in good health. The chain recombines TRBV9 with TRBJ2-2; D is ambiguous. Input material: PBMCs. The CDR3 here is CASSVARKQVYTGELFF. CDR3 DNA sequence: TGTGCCAGCAGCGTAGCTAGGAAACAAGTTTATACCGGGGAGCTGTTTTTT.